The 25 T cell receptor beta chains below were found in one sample sequenced in a study of cytomegalovirus exposure and HLA in healthy donors. The PCR was carried out with 60 Vbeta primers and 13 Jbeta primers. Assay: immunoSEQ multiplex PCR; the TCRdb copy retains only in-frame clones and omits some. The sample table sets out some 120,000 clones. The sample was PBMCs. These TCRs come from a man between 25 and 39 years old in good health and CMV-seronegative.

CDR3 DNA: TGTGCCAGCAGCCGACAGGGACAGGGCGCATCCCAGCCCCAGCATTTT. Translation gives CASSRQGQGASQPQHF. This sequence joins TRBV7-9 and TRBJ1-5; 9 bases fit TRBD1. V was pared by 5 bases and J by 7 bases, with 12 bases of the junction left unmatched. This CDR3 has 16 amino acids. Germline CDR1 and CDR2: SEHNR and FQNEAQ (reference sequence).

The chain carries TRBV19 and TRBJ2-1; D uncertain. V was shortened by 1 base and J by 3 bases, with 13 bases between the two germline ends. This CDR3 comprises 16 residues. The germline CDR1 and CDR2 sequences are LNHDA and SQIVND (reference sequence). The CDR3 loop is CASSIGWSPSYNEQFF. The CDR3 region has the DNA TGTGCCAGTAGTATAGGCTGGAGCCCTAGCTACAATGAGCAGTTCTTC.

V is TRBV29-1 and J is TRBJ1-1; a possible D gene is TRBD1 (5 bases). The CDR3 loop spans 14 amino acids. The V end lost 5 bases, the J end lost 0 bases, and 13 bases lay between the germline ends. In germline, CDR1 is SQVTM, CDR2 ANQGSEA. As DNA, the CDR3 is TGCAGCGTTTCCGGGGGAAGTTTGAACACTGAAGCTTTCTTT. As protein: CSVSGGSLNTEAFF.

This chain links TRBV10-3 with TRBJ2-7; D is unclear. CDR3 length equals 13 residues. The V end lost 3 bases, the J end lost 2 bases, and 8 bases lay between the germline ends. CDR1 and CDR2 (germline): ENHRY, SYGVKD. The CDR3 DNA reads TGTGCCATCAGTGAAGGCGGCACCTACGAGCAGTACTTC. This sequence encodes CAISEGGTYEQYF.

This chain joins TRBV6-1 and TRBJ2-1; 7 bases align to TRBD1. Germline V gene data show CDR1 as MNHNS and CDR2 as SASEGT. There are 14 residues in the CDR3. J lost 4 bases, V lost 1 base, and 1 base had no gene match. The CDR3: CASSEGDSYNEQFF. The CDR3 region has the DNA TGTGCCAGCAGTGAAGGGGACAGTTACAATGAGCAGTTCTTC.

CDR3 in amino acids: CASSLELQGATYNEQFF. The CDR3 bases are TGTGCCAGCAGCTTAGAGCTGCAGGGGGCAACATACAATGAGCAGTTCTTC. The chain employs TRBV7-8 and TRBJ2-1; 8 bases map to TRBD1. This CDR3 has 17 amino acids. V lost 1 base to trimming and J lost 4 bases; unmatched junction nucleotides: 9. Germline CDR1 reads SGHVS; CDR2 reads FQNEAQ.

This chain links TRBV7-2 with TRBJ2-3; 8 bases map to TRBD1. V was clipped by 10 bases and J by 5 bases; unmatched bases: 11. CDR1 is SGHTA and CDR2 is FQGNSA in the germline V gene. The CDR3 runs 14 residues. CDR3 nucleotides: TGTGCCACCACCGGGACAGGTATCGTAGATACGCAGTATTTT. Translating gives CATTGTGIVDTQYF.

The chain recombines TRBV7-2 with TRBJ2-3, with 7 bases lining up with TRBD1. The length of the CDR3 is 15 residues. Germline V gene data show CDR1 as SGHTA and CDR2 as FQGNSA. Trimming removed 7 bases from V and 0 bases from J; junction bases left unmatched: 7. CDR3 sequence: CASILTGASTDTQYF. CDR3 coding DNA: TGTGCCAGCATCCTAACAGGGGCTAGCACAGATACGCAGTATTTT. Variable domain in full (rest from reference TRBV7-2 and TRBJ2-3): GAGVSQSPSNKVTEKGKDVELRCDPISGHTALYWYRQSLGQGLEFLIYFQGNSAPDKSGLPSDRFSAERTGGSVSTLTIQRTQQEDSAVYLCASILTGASTDTQYFGPGTRLTVL.

The rearrangement joins TRBV4-3 to TRBJ2-7; 11 bases align to TRBD2. Germline V CDR1 and CDR2: LGHNA, YSLEER. J gave up 3 bases and V 4 bases, and 2 bases lay outside the gene matches. The CDR3 totals 14 residues. The CDR3 reads CASSPGTSGYEQYF. CDR3 DNA: TGCGCCAGCAGCCCAGGGACTAGCGGCTACGAGCAGTACTTC.

The rearrangement joins TRBV19 to TRBJ1-2; 7 nucleotides line up with TRBD1. The J segment lost 2 bases and the V segment lost 3 bases, leaving 3 bases of the junction unmatched. CDR3 length: 14 amino acids. From germline, CDR1 is LNHDA and CDR2 SQIVND (reference sequence). This chain's CDR3 is CASSIGQVNYGYTF. CDR3 nucleotide sequence: TGTGCCAGTAGTATCGGACAGGTGAACTATGGCTACACCTTC.

The gene calls are TRBV11-2 and TRBJ2-3; D uncertain. Trimming pared 0 bases from V and 10 bases from J, leaving 11 bases between. The CDR3 has 13 amino acids. Per germline, CDR1 SGHAT and CDR2 FQNNGV. CDR3 nucleotides: TGTGCCAGCAGCTTAGATCTTAGGAGAGCGCAGTATTTT. Translation: CASSLDLRRAQYF. Full variable domain (remainder filled in from reference TRBV11-2 and TRBJ2-3): EAGVAQSPRYKIIEKRQSVAFWCNPISGHATLYWYQQILGQGPKLLIQFQNNGVVDDSQLPKDRFSAERLKGVDSTLKIQPAKLEDSAVYLCASSLDLRRAQYFGPGTRLTVL.

This chain joins TRBV9 and TRBJ2-1, with unresolved D. V lost 4 bases and J lost 1, with 18 bases in between. The CDR3 runs to 17 residues. The V gene's germline CDR1 is SGDLS and CDR2 YYNGEE. CDR3 DNA sequence: TGTGCCAGCAGCTACTCCCGGGTACGAGGTTCCTACAATGAGCAGTTCTTC. This codes for CASSYSRVRGSYNEQFF.

The V call is TRBV29-1, the J call TRBJ1-1; 8 bases are shared with TRBD1. The germline V gene encodes CDR1 SQVTM and CDR2 ANQGSEA. V trimming: 6 bases; J trimming: 11 bases; junction bases outside the gene matches: 8. This CDR3 comprises 11 residues. CDR3 DNA: TGCAGCGTGACGTCTCAGGGGGCGGCTTTCTTT. Amino acids: CSVTSQGAAFF. Drawing the rest from reference TRBV29-1 and TRBJ1-1, the complete variable domain is SAVISQKPSRDICQRGTSLTIQCQVDSQVTMMFWYRQQPGQSLTLIATANQGSEATYESGFVIDKFPISRPNLTFSTLTVSNMSPEDSSIYLCSVTSQGAAFFGQGTRLTVV.

The rearrangement links TRBV25-1 to TRBJ1-1; D is perhaps TRBD1 (5 bases). The CDR3 has 16 amino acids. V was clipped by 2 bases and J by 4 bases, with 17 bases between them. In germline, CDR1 is MGHDK, CDR2 SYGVNS. CDR3 bases: TGTGCCAGCAGTGAAGGTTTGGCAGGGCCGGGCACTGAAGCTTTCTTT. Translation: CASSEGLAGPGTEAFF.

J is TRBJ2-2 and V is TRBV7-2, with 10 bases lining up with TRBD2. The length of the CDR3 is 17 residues. The V gene's germline CDR1 is SGHTA and CDR2 FQGNSA. The ends lost 5 bases at V and 2 bases at J; junction bases unmatched: 8. The CDR3 loop is CASSITGLADNTGELFF. The CDR3 region has the DNA TGTGCCAGCAGCATTACCGGACTAGCGGATAACACCGGGGAGCTGTTTTTT.

V gene TRBV19 combines with J gene TRBJ2-5; 7 bases map to TRBD2. V lost 8 bases, J lost 7 bases, and 10 bases stayed unmatched. Germline loops: CDR1 LNHDA, CDR2 SQIVND (reference sequence). The CDR3 length is 13 residues. CDR3 sequence reads: CASSDSPGGTQYF. Written as DNA, the CDR3 is TGTGCCAGTTCGGACTCCCCGGGAGGGACCCAGTACTTC.

The rearrangement links TRBV18 to TRBJ2-2, with a possible D match to TRBD2 (6 bases). CDR3 size: 15 residues. V was clipped by 6 bases and J by 5 bases, with 16 bases between them. The V gene's germline CDR1 is KGHSH and CDR2 LQKENI. For the CDR3, the DNA is TGTGCCAGCTCTGCCGGGACTCGAGGGACCGGGGAGCTGTTTTTT. Translating it yields CASSAGTRGTGELFF.

The chain uses TRBV27 and TRBJ2-3; 10 bases line up with TRBD2. Losses at the gene ends were 3 bases for V and 1 base for J; bases not matched to a gene: 1. CDR1 MNHEY and CDR2 SMNVEV come from the germline V gene (reference sequence). The CDR3 contains 15 residues. This CDR3 reads CASSFGLAGTDTQYF. CDR3 nucleotide sequence: TGTGCCAGCAGTTTCGGACTAGCGGGCACAGATACGCAGTATTTT.

The chain couples TRBV5-6 to TRBJ1-1; D is ambiguous. The V and J ends lost 1 base and 7 bases respectively, with 8 bases between them. This CDR3 is 12 amino acids long. Germline lookup yields CDR1 SGHDT and CDR2 YYEEEE. CDR3 nucleotides: TGTGCCAGCAGCTTGTCGATCAGTGAAGCTTTCTTT. This encodes CASSLSISEAFF. Using reference TRBV5-6 and TRBJ1-1 for the parts outside the CDR3, the full variable domain is DAGVTQSPTHLIKTRGQQVTLRCSPKSGHDTVSWYQQALGQGPQFIFQYYEEEERQRGNFPDRFSGHQFPNYSSELNVNALLLGDSALYLCASSLSISEAFFGQGTRLTVV.

The V gene is TRBV19, the J gene TRBJ1-2; 9 positions agree with TRBD1. CDR3 length: 16 amino acids. Germline values: CDR1 LNHDA, CDR2 SQIVND (reference sequence). The V and J ends lost 8 bases and 4 bases, in that order; junction bases with no gene match: 14. CDR3 sequence: CASHSDRGGLSYGYTF. The CDR3 DNA sequence: TGTGCCAGTCACTCGGACAGGGGCGGTTTGTCCTATGGCTACACCTTC.

The chain combines TRBV27 with TRBJ1-5; D may be TRBD1 (6 bases). The CDR3 sequence is 15 residues long. V lost 8 bases and J lost 5, with 19 bases in between. Germline V gene lookup returns CDR1 MNHEY and CDR2 SMNVEV (reference sequence). The CDR3 here is CASSSSQGHHQPQHF. For the CDR3, the DNA is TGTGCCAGCTCTTCATCACAGGGACACCATCAGCCCCAGCATTTT.

The chain combines TRBV29-1 with TRBJ2-7; TRBD2 might be the D (5 bases). Germline V gives CDR1 SQVTM, CDR2 ANQGSEA. The V gene lost 0 bases and the J gene lost 7 bases, with 7 bases spanning the gap. The length of the CDR3 is 11 residues. In DNA form, the CDR3 reads TGCAGCGTTGAAGATCCGGGGGAGCAGTACTTC. As protein: CSVEDPGEQYF.

The rearrangement joins TRBV10-3 to TRBJ2-3; D may be TRBD2 (6 bases). Germline CDR1 ENHRY, CDR2 SYGVKD. V was pared by 7 bases and J by 5 bases, with 13 bases between. There are 13 residues in the CDR3. The CDR3 DNA reads as TGTGCCATCATGGCCGTCGGGGGAGATACGCAGTATTTT. This codes for CAIMAVGGDTQYF.

The V gene is TRBV4-2, the J gene TRBJ1-2; TRBD1 aligns across 8 bases. This CDR3 has 14 residues. V was clipped by 0 bases and J by 9 bases; unmatched bases: 6. Germline V gene data show CDR1 as LGHNA and CDR2 as YNFKEQ. This chain's CDR3 is CASSQEDRGRSYTF. Here the CDR3 DNA reads TGTGCCAGCAGCCAAGAAGACAGGGGAAGGAGCTACACCTTC.

The rearrangement links TRBV5-4 to TRBJ1-2; D gene ambiguous. V gave up 1 base and J gave up 7 bases, with 11 bases separating them. In germline, CDR1 is SGHNT, CDR2 YYREEE (reference sequence). The CDR3 is 13 residues long. The CDR3 nucleotides read TGTGCCAGCAGCTTGCTTGATTTGGCTGGCTACACCTTC. It encodes CASSLLDLAGYTF.